The 28 T cell receptor beta chains below all came from one sample that was sequenced in a study of blood T cell repertoires in COVID-19. Profiling relied on immunoSEQ multiplex PCR, and the TCRdb table lists in-frame clones only, not all of them. This sample has around 320,000 clones, with roughly 89% found just once. The source material was PBMCs or T cells enriched from blood (not recorded which). The receptors here all came from a woman between 18 and 30 years old with acute COVID-19.

The V call is TRBV27, the J call TRBJ1-6, with D possibly being TRBD1 (6 bases). Trimming removed 0 bases from V and 9 bases from J, with 12 bases in between. Germline V gene sequence: CDR1 MNHEY, CDR2 SMNVEV (reference sequence). The CDR3 is made up of 15 amino acids. The CDR3 region is CASSLSGRGGSPLHF. The CDR3, as DNA: TGTGCCAGCAGTTTATCGGGCAGGGGCGGTTCACCCCTCCACTTT.

The chain uses TRBV28 and TRBJ1-2; unclear D gene. Per the germline V gene, CDR1 is MDHEN and CDR2 is SYDVKM. The CDR3 totals 12 residues. Trimming took off 6 bases at V and 4 bases at J, with 9 bases between the two ends. The CDR3 sequence is CASSQTAYGYTF. The CDR3 coding sequence is TGTGCCAGCAGCCAAACAGCCTATGGCTACACCTTC.

The chain employs TRBV27 and TRBJ2-4; D is unresolved. Looked up from germline, CDR1 is MNHEY and CDR2 is SMNVEV (reference sequence). Trimming shortened V by 7 bases and J by 0 bases, and 10 bases separated the two germline ends. This CDR3 has 14 residues. The CDR3 protein is CASKSSLAKNIQYF. CDR3 in DNA: TGTGCCAGCAAATCGTCCTTAGCCAAAAACATTCAGTACTTC.

The chain couples TRBV15 to TRBJ1-3; D uncertain. Germline CDR1 and CDR2: LNHNV and YYDKDF (reference sequence). Trimming left V 6 bases short and J 3 bases short, with 15 bases between. This CDR3 spans 15 amino acids. CDR3: CATSKSGLFGNTIYF. The DNA for the CDR3 is TGTGCCACCAGTAAGAGTGGACTATTTGGAAACACCATATATTTT.

This chain connects TRBV24-1 to TRBJ2-2; TRBD1 might be the D (5 bases). Trimming stripped 4 bases from V and 6 bases from J, with 8 bases between. Germline-derived CDR1 and CDR2 are KGHDR and SFDVKD. The CDR3 length is 13 residues. In nucleotides, the CDR3 is TGTGCCACCAGTGACCTACAGGCCGGGGAGCTGTTTTTT. It encodes CATSDLQAGELFF.

The chain is built from TRBV5-6 and TRBJ2-7, with 12 positions matching TRBD2. CDR1 and CDR2 (germline): SGHDT, YYEEEE. CDR3 size: 15 residues. With 3 bases clipped from V and 6 bases from J, the junction kept 7 bases outside the gene matches. The CDR3 sequence is CASSYLTSGRLEQYF. Written as DNA, the CDR3 is TGTGCCAGCAGCTATCTGACTAGCGGGAGACTCGAGCAGTACTTC.

The chain couples TRBV18 to TRBJ1-6; a weak D match, TRBD1 (5 bases). V shed 5 bases and J shed 8 bases, with 10 bases lying between them. CDR1 is KGHSH, CDR2 LQKENI, per germline. The length of the CDR3 is 13 residues. The CDR3 region has the DNA TGTGCCAGCTCAGTGGGGCAAGATTCACCCCTCCACTTT. This codes for CASSVGQDSPLHF.

This clone showed up just a few times. The chain joins TRBV28 to TRBJ1-5, with 9 bases that match TRBD1. Germline V gives CDR1 MDHEN, CDR2 SYDVKM. The CDR3 is 17 amino acids. Unmatched junction bases numbered 5, after V lost 2 bases and J lost 0 bases. CDR3 region: CASSLGTGYYSNQPQHF. The CDR3, as DNA: TGTGCCAGCAGTTTAGGGACAGGGTATTATAGCAATCAGCCCCAGCATTTT.

This chain uses TRBV5-1 with TRBJ1-6; 8 nucleotides line up with TRBD1. J was trimmed by 7 bases and V by 2 bases; bases with no gene match: 8. CDR1 SGHRS and CDR2 YFSETQ come from the germline V gene. The CDR3 loop spans 16 amino acids. This CDR3 reads CASSLSQGAGNSPLHF. CDR3 bases: TGCGCCAGCAGCTTAAGCCAGGGGGCTGGGAATTCACCCCTCCACTTT.

The chain recombines TRBV19 with TRBJ2-7; D is perhaps TRBD1 (5 bases). V was pared by 2 bases and J by 3 bases, with 5 bases between. Per the germline V gene, CDR1 is LNHDA and CDR2 is SQIVND (reference sequence). The CDR3 is 12 amino acids. The CDR3: CASSIQGYEQYF. CDR3 sequence (DNA): TGTGCCAGTAGTATACAGGGCTACGAGCAGTACTTC.

The chain uses TRBV27 and TRBJ1-2; 10 bases match TRBD1. There are 15 residues in the CDR3. J lost 3 bases, V lost 2 bases, and 3 bases had no gene match. Looked up from germline, CDR1 is MNHEY and CDR2 is SMNVEV (reference sequence). CDR3 sequence reads: CASSLKGQGYYGYTF. The CDR3 nucleotides read TGTGCCAGCAGTTTAAAGGGACAGGGGTACTATGGCTACACCTTC.

The chain combines TRBV28 with TRBJ1-6; weak D call: TRBD1 (6 bases). With 6 bases removed from V and 7 bases from J, the gap between germline ends came to 13 bases. Germline lookup yields CDR1 MDHEN and CDR2 SYDVKM. The CDR3 loop spans 14 amino acids. CDR3 nucleotides: TGTGCCAGCAGCTTCTGGGGGCGAAATTCACCCCTCCACTTT. This sequence encodes CASSFWGRNSPLHF. The complete variable domain, with remaining parts taken from reference TRBV28 and TRBJ1-6, reads DVKVTQSSRYLVKRTGEKVFLECVQDMDHENMFWYRQDPGLGLRLIYFSYDVKMKEKGDIPEGYSVSREKKERFSLILESASTNQTSMYLCASSFWGRNSPLHFGNGTRLTVT.

The chain carries TRBV4-2 and TRBJ1-4, with D possibly being TRBD1 (6 bases). The CDR3 is 15 amino acids. Germline values: CDR1 LGHNA, CDR2 YNFKEQ. V was trimmed by 1 base and J by 4 bases, leaving 10 bases between them. CDR3 sequence: CASSQADSHNEKLFF. CDR3 bases: TGTGCCAGCAGCCAAGCGGACAGTCATAATGAAAAACTGTTTTTT.

This chain joins TRBV7-9 and TRBJ2-1; perhaps TRBD2 as D (6 bases). Germline loops: CDR1 SEHNR, CDR2 FQNEAQ (reference sequence). Trimming shortened V by 5 bases and J by 7 bases, and 21 bases separated the two germline ends. The CDR3 length is 16 residues. This CDR3 is CASSPTLALRVNEQFF. The CDR3 DNA sequence: TGTGCCAGCAGCCCGACTCTAGCGTTAAGAGTAAATGAGCAGTTCTTC. The full variable domain, rest sourced from reference TRBV7-9 and TRBJ2-1, is DTGVSQNPRHKITKRGQNVTFRCDPISEHNRLYWYRQTLGQGPEFLTYFQNEAQLEKSRLLSDRFSAERPKGSFSTLEIQRTEQGDSAMYLCASSPTLALRVNEQFFGPGTRLTVL.

The rearrangement links TRBV3-1 (or the pseudogene TRBV3-2) to TRBJ2-1; 10 nucleotides line up with TRBD2. Germline CDR1 and CDR2: LGHDT and YNNKEL (reference sequence). V lost 0 bases and J lost 4; bases outside the gene matches: 6. The CDR3 has 17 amino acids. The CDR3 nucleotides read TGTGCCAGCAGCCAAGAGACTAGCGGGTTCGGATACAATGAGCAGTTCTTC. Amino acids: CASSQETSGFGYNEQFF.

The J gene is TRBJ2-3, the V gene TRBV30; TRBD1 aligns across 11 bases. J was trimmed by 2 bases and V by 1 base; bases with no gene match: 5. The CDR3 is 16 residues long. Germline loops: CDR1 GTSNPN, CDR2 SVGIG (reference sequence). The CDR3 region is CAWSAGTGGLTDTQYF. In DNA, the CDR3 is TGTGCCTGGAGTGCCGGGACAGGGGGTCTCACAGATACGCAGTATTTT.

The DNA for the CDR3 is TGTGCCAGCAGCCCCCTGACAGGGGGCTCCAATGAGCAGTTCTTC. Its translation is CASSPLTGGSNEQFF. The chain recombines TRBV11-3 with TRBJ2-1; TRBD1 matches 10 bases. This CDR3 spans 15 amino acids. Looked up from germline, CDR1 is SGHNT and CDR2 is YENEEA. V lost 5 bases, J lost 6 bases, and 7 bases stayed unmatched.

The chain joins TRBV15 to TRBJ1-5; 8 bases agree with TRBD1. This CDR3 has 15 residues. Germline CDR1 reads LNHNV; CDR2 reads YYDKDF (reference sequence). The V segment lost 0 bases and the J segment 5 bases; nucleotides outside the gene matches: 3. CDR3 residues: CATSRDPGGDQPQHF. CDR3 in DNA: TGTGCCACCAGCAGAGATCCAGGGGGCGATCAGCCCCAGCATTTT.

This chain links TRBV7-9 with TRBJ2-2; D perhaps matches TRBD1 (5 bases). Trimming left V 4 bases short and J 6 bases short, with 12 bases between. Germline-derived CDR1 and CDR2 are SEHNR and FQNEAQ (reference sequence). The CDR3 is 14 amino acids. The CDR3 loop reads CASSSNAGPGELFF. CDR3 nucleotide sequence: TGTGCCAGCAGCTCCAACGCAGGGCCCGGGGAGCTGTTTTTT.

The rearrangement links TRBV4-1 to TRBJ2-7, with 13 nucleotides matching TRBD2. Germline CDR1 is MGHRA and CDR2 is YSYEKL. The CDR3 loop spans 16 amino acids. Trimming removed 0 bases from V and 4 bases from J; junction bases left unmatched: 3. The CDR3 nucleotides are TGCGCCAGCAGCCAAGAAGGACTAGCGGGAGAGTACGAGCAGTACTTC. It yields the protein CASSQEGLAGEYEQYF.

This chain links TRBV5-1 with TRBJ2-1; D gene unclear. V lost 4 bases and J 7 bases, leaving 6 bases between the germline ends. Looked up from germline, CDR1 is SGHRS and CDR2 is YFSETQ. This CDR3 is built from 11 residues. This CDR3 is CASSQMNEQFF. In nucleotides, the CDR3 is TGCGCCAGCAGCCAGATGAATGAGCAGTTCTTC.

The chain links TRBV5-1 to TRBJ1-5; D not resolved. Germline V gives CDR1 SGHRS, CDR2 YFSETQ. Trimming cost V 0 bases and J 4 bases, with 5 bases left between them. The CDR3 extends over 13 amino acids. The CDR3 here is CASSLGENQPQHF. In nucleotides, the CDR3 is TGCGCCAGCAGCTTGGGAGAGAATCAGCCCCAGCATTTT.

This chain joins TRBV28 and TRBJ1-6; 8 bases are shared with TRBD1. Germline lookup yields CDR1 MDHEN and CDR2 SYDVKM. The trim removed 4 bases at V and 7 bases at J, leaving 9 bases unmatched. The CDR3 is 16 amino acids. The CDR3 sequence is CASSSPGQVVNSPLHF. In DNA form, the CDR3 reads TGTGCCAGCAGTTCACCGGGACAGGTCGTAAATTCACCCCTCCACTTT.

This chain joins TRBV6-6 and TRBJ1-5; 7 bases map to TRBD1. The J segment lost 4 bases and the V segment lost 6 bases, leaving 9 bases of the junction unmatched. CDR3 length: 15 amino acids. Germline-derived CDR1 and CDR2 are MNHNY and SVGAGI (reference sequence). DNA of the CDR3: TGTGCCAGCAGGCTTGGACAGGTTGAAAATCAGCCCCAGCATTTT. As protein: CASRLGQVENQPQHF.

The chain joins TRBV6-5 to TRBJ2-3, with 8 bases identical to TRBD2. J gave up 4 bases and V 2 bases, and 8 bases lay outside the gene matches. The CDR3 loop spans 16 amino acids. Germline V gene data show CDR1 as MNHEY and CDR2 as SVGAGI. The CDR3 region is CASSYGLAGTADTQYF. For the CDR3, the DNA is TGTGCCAGCAGTTACGGGCTAGCGGGCACCGCAGATACGCAGTATTTT.

The gene calls are TRBV27 and TRBJ1-2; tentatively, D is TRBD1 (6 bases). Deletions cut 5 bases from V and 6 bases from J, with 28 bases between. The germline V gene has CDR1 MNHEY and CDR2 SMNVEV (reference sequence). This CDR3 has 18 residues. The CDR3 nucleotides read TGTGCCAGCAGTCCCCACCGACAGGACACTACCGGAAGTAATGGCTACACCTTC. Protein sequence: CASSPHRQDTTGSNGYTF.

The gene calls are TRBV27 and TRBJ1-1; D gene unclear. Deletions cut 0 bases from V and 12 bases from J, with 14 bases between. Germline-derived CDR1 and CDR2 are MNHEY and SMNVEV (reference sequence). The CDR3 has 13 amino acids. The CDR3 is CASSLSIWSETFF. The DNA for the CDR3 is TGTGCCAGCAGTTTATCGATCTGGTCGGAGACTTTCTTT.

The chain combines TRBV10-3 with TRBJ1-4; TRBD1 matches at 7 bases. Trimming cost V 6 bases and J 2 bases; bases outside gene matches: 6. CDR1 is ENHRY, CDR2 SYGVKD, per germline. The CDR3 contains 15 residues. The CDR3: CAIRDRDSTNEKLFF. The CDR3 DNA follows: TGTGCCATCAGGGACCGGGACAGCACTAATGAAAAACTGTTTTTT.